The 29 T cell receptor beta chains listed next were all sequenced from one sample in a study of T cell responses to AZD1222 COVID-19 vaccine. Assay: immunoSEQ multiplex PCR; the TCRdb copy retains only in-frame clones and omits some. The sample shows around 160,000 clones, roughly 86% of them seen only once. The sequenced sample was peripheral blood, obtained on day 0 of AZD1222 vaccination. The receptors were gathered from an adult in good health.

The chain uses TRBV10-3 and TRBJ2-7, with no clear D. This CDR3 contains 15 residues. Looked up from germline, CDR1 is ENHRY and CDR2 is SYGVKD. V shed 6 bases and J shed 0 bases, with 15 bases lying between them. Here the CDR3 reads CAIRPVTASSYEQYF. The CDR3 nucleotides read TGTGCCATCAGGCCGGTTACAGCTAGCTCCTACGAGCAGTACTTC.

This clone was picked up a small number of times. The genes are TRBV7-8 and TRBJ2-1, with 13 positions matching TRBD2. The germline CDR1 and CDR2 sequences are SGHVS and FQNEAQ. With 2 bases clipped from V and 6 bases from J, the junction kept 10 bases outside the gene matches. CDR3 length equals 18 residues. This chain's CDR3 is CASSLPRRLAGGRNEQFF. The CDR3 DNA is TGTGCCAGCAGCTTACCTCGAAGACTAGCGGGGGGCCGCAATGAGCAGTTCTTC. The full variable domain, with the rest looked up from reference TRBV7-8 and TRBJ2-1, is GAGVSQSPRYKVAKRGQDVALRCDPISGHVSLFWYQQALGQGPEFLTYFQNEAQLDKSGLPSDRFFAERPEGSVSTLKIQRTQQEDSAVYLCASSLPRRLAGGRNEQFFGPGTRLTVL.

As for this clone: Being one base from a much bigger clone, this may be a read error. This chain uses TRBV29-1 with TRBJ1-5, with a tentative D call TRBD1 (6 bases). The CDR3 is made up of 13 amino acids. Looked up from germline, CDR1 is SQVTM and CDR2 is ANQGSEA. V gave up 5 bases and J gave up 3 bases, with 11 bases separating them. In DNA, the CDR3 is TGCAGCGTTCGGGACAACCACAATCAGCCCCAGCATTTT. Translated, it gives CSVRDNHNQPQHF.

J is TRBJ1-5 and V is TRBV28; 9 nucleotides agree with TRBD1. The CDR3 has 15 amino acids. Trimming removed 7 bases from V and 2 bases from J; junction bases left unmatched: 6. From germline, CDR1 is MDHEN and CDR2 SYDVKM. The CDR3, as DNA: TGTGCCAGCATAACAGGGGGCAGGCGCAATCAGCCCCAGCATTTT. It is translated as CASITGGRRNQPQHF.

The CDR3 nucleotides read TGTGCCAGCTCATCTTCCCACGAGCAGTACTTC. Protein: CASSSSHEQYF. The V and J genes are TRBV18 and TRBJ2-7; unclear D gene. The CDR3 loop spans 11 amino acids. CDR1 and CDR2 (germline): KGHSH, LQKENI. Trimming took off 5 bases at V and 5 bases at J, with 7 bases between the two ends.

For the CDR3, the DNA is TGTGCCAGTAGTATCAGTAGGACAGGGGCCAACCGCGGAGACAACACTGAAGCTTTCTTT. Its protein is CASSISRTGANRGDNTEAFF. This chain joins TRBV19 and TRBJ1-1, with 9 bases fitting TRBD1. In germline, CDR1 is LNHDA, CDR2 SQIVND (reference sequence). CDR3 length: 20 amino acids. V trimming: 3 bases; J trimming: 2 bases; junction bases outside the gene matches: 19.

A note on this clone: At one of its ends the junction is not consistent with the germline gene, which may arise from a read error. The CDR3: CASSPAGGRGNEQFF. The CDR3 DNA reads as TGTGCTAGCAGCCCTGCGGGGGGGCGGGGTAATGAGCAGTTCTTC. The rearrangement joins TRBV7-7 to TRBJ2-1; the match to TRBD2 covers 9 bases. The CDR3 is 15 residues long. Germline V gene data show CDR1 as SSHAT and CDR2 as FNYEAQ (reference sequence).

The chain has TRBV5-6 and TRBJ2-7; TRBD2 agrees at 13 bases. The CDR3 is 18 amino acids. The junction had 12 bases not matched to a gene; V was cut back by 0 bases and J by 6 bases. The germline gives CDR1 SGHDT, CDR2 YYEEEE. Written as DNA, the CDR3 is TGTGCCAGCAGCTTGGGACTAGCGGGAGGTCAGGGCGGATCCGAGCAGTACTTC. Amino acid sequence: CASSLGLAGGQGGSEQYF.

This chain links TRBV2 with TRBJ2-7; TRBD1 matches at 8 bases. The CDR3 is 14 residues long. Germline V gene sequence: CDR1 SNHLY, CDR2 FYNNEI. The V and J ends lost 7 bases and 5 bases, in that order; junction bases with no gene match: 10. Here the CDR3 reads CASIQGAWADEQYF. The CDR3 coding sequence is TGTGCCAGCATCCAGGGGGCGTGGGCCGACGAGCAGTACTTC.

Notes on this clone: The junction does not match germline at one end; this may be a read error. This chain links TRBV3-1 (or the pseudogene TRBV3-2) with TRBJ1-6; D may be TRBD1 (5 bases). The germline V gene encodes CDR1 LGHDT and CDR2 YNNKEL (reference sequence). CDR3 length: 12 amino acids. As DNA, the CDR3 is TGTGCCAGCAGCCAAGATCTCCGGACACTCTCCTTT. This sequence encodes CASSQDLRTLSF.

This chain joins TRBV28 and TRBJ1-2; D gene ambiguous. The CDR3 has 11 amino acids. With 7 bases removed from V and 3 bases from J, the gap between germline ends came to 6 bases. Germline assignment: CDR1 MDHEN and CDR2 SYDVKM. The CDR3 nucleotides are TGTGCCAGCACGTCTTACTATGGCTACACCTTC. It encodes CASTSYYGYTF.

The chain employs TRBV5-1 and TRBJ1-1; the D is unclear. Trimming pared 0 bases from V and 6 bases from J, leaving 9 bases between. Looked up from germline, CDR1 is SGHRS and CDR2 is YFSETQ. The CDR3 has 13 amino acids. The CDR3 protein is CASSLAGESEAFF. The CDR3 DNA follows: TGCGCCAGCAGCTTGGCCGGTGAGTCTGAAGCTTTCTTT.

V and J are TRBV4-3 and TRBJ2-2, with D unresolved. CDR1 and CDR2 (germline): LGHNA, YSLEER. The V gene lost 0 bases and the J gene lost 7 bases, with 9 bases spanning the gap. This CDR3 has 14 amino acids. The CDR3 nucleotides read TGCGCCAGCAGCCAAGACCCCCCAGGCGGGGAGCTGTTTTTT. Translation: CASSQDPPGGELFF.

The CDR3 sequence is CASNTIGQARYGYTF. In nucleotides, the CDR3 is TGTGCCAGCAACACCATAGGGCAGGCACGGTATGGCTACACCTTC. The rearrangement joins TRBV28 to TRBJ1-2; no definite D call. The V end lost 7 bases, the J end lost 5 bases, and 20 bases lay between the germline ends. This CDR3 has 15 amino acids. Germline V gene lookup returns CDR1 MDHEN and CDR2 SYDVKM.

The chain carries TRBV29-1 and TRBJ1-1; D is ambiguous. Looked up from germline, CDR1 is SQVTM and CDR2 is ANQGSEA. V was trimmed by 6 bases and J by 10 bases, leaving 15 bases between them. This CDR3 contains 11 residues. CDR3 bases: TGCAGCGTGGTGAGACAAAAAGGAGCTTTCTTT. This codes for CSVVRQKGAFF. The full variable domain, completed using reference TRBV29-1 and TRBJ1-1, is SAVISQKPSRDICQRGTSLTIQCQVDSQVTMMFWYRQQPGQSLTLIATANQGSEATYESGFVIDKFPISRPNLTFSTLTVSNMSPEDSSIYLCSVVRQKGAFFGQGTRLTVV.

The chain couples TRBV5-1 to TRBJ2-5; D call uncertain. V lost 2 bases, J lost 5 bases, and 19 bases lay in between. The CDR3 has 16 amino acids. Germline CDR1 and CDR2: SGHRS and YFSETQ. The CDR3 coding sequence is TGCGCCAGCAGCTTCTTACCGGGTTCCCTCGACGAGACCCAGTACTTC. Amino acid sequence: CASSFLPGSLDETQYF.

This clone was picked up a small number of times. The gene calls are TRBV28 and TRBJ2-7, with no clear D. V was clipped by 2 bases and J by 12 bases, with 11 bases between them. This CDR3 is built from 11 residues. CDR1 is MDHEN, CDR2 SYDVKM, per germline. The CDR3 protein is CASSLTGLRYF. The CDR3 bases are TGTGCCAGCAGTTTAACGGGCCTGAGGTACTTC.

The CDR3 protein is CSASGKTNEKLFF. CDR3 DNA: TGCAGCGCTTCCGGGAAAACTAATGAAAAACTGTTTTTT. The chain recombines TRBV29-1 with TRBJ1-4; D gene ambiguous. V was clipped by 7 bases and J by 1 base, with 10 bases between them. The CDR3 loop spans 13 amino acids. The V gene's germline CDR1 is SQVTM and CDR2 ANQGSEA.

The chain carries TRBV19 and TRBJ1-3, with a tentative D call TRBD1 (5 bases). The CDR3 consists of 15 residues. Germline assignment: CDR1 LNHDA and CDR2 SQIVND (reference sequence). V lost 7 bases and J 6 bases, leaving 19 bases between the germline ends. CDR3 sequence: CASKVLWDYKNTIYF. CDR3 nucleotides: TGTGCCAGTAAGGTTTTGTGGGACTACAAAAACACCATATATTTT. The whole variable domain, remainder taken from reference TRBV19 and TRBJ1-3, is DGGITQSPKYLFRKEGQNVTLSCEQNLNHDAMYWYRQDPGQGLRLIYYSQIVNDFQKGDIAEGYSVSREKKESFPLTVTSAQKNPTAFYLCASKVLWDYKNTIYFGEGSWLTVV.

This chain uses TRBV19 with TRBJ2-7; no definite D call. The CDR3 loop spans 14 amino acids. Trimming cost V 5 bases and J 0 bases, with 11 bases left between them. Germline V gene data show CDR1 as LNHDA and CDR2 as SQIVND (reference sequence). The CDR3 nucleotides read TGTGCCAGTAGTTGGGCAGCCCGCTCCTACGAGCAGTACTTC. Encoded protein: CASSWAARSYEQYF.

The chain employs TRBV19 and TRBJ1-2; 7 bases agree with TRBD1. Per the germline V gene, CDR1 is LNHDA and CDR2 is SQIVND (reference sequence). Unmatched junction bases numbered 12, after V lost 7 bases and J lost 4 bases. This CDR3 has 15 residues. In nucleotides, the CDR3 is TGTGCCAGTACCCGGGACAGCTCCCCCTCCTATGGCTACACCTTC. This codes for CASTRDSSPSYGYTF. Filled out from reference TRBV19 and TRBJ1-2, the complete variable domain reads DGGITQSPKYLFRKEGQNVTLSCEQNLNHDAMYWYRQDPGQGLRLIYYSQIVNDFQKGDIAEGYSVSREKKESFPLTVTSAQKNPTAFYLCASTRDSSPSYGYTFGSGTRLTVV.

The chain carries TRBV18 and TRBJ1-6; no clear D. The CDR3 contains 15 residues. Germline V gene lookup returns CDR1 KGHSH and CDR2 LQKENI. The germline V and J ends were trimmed by 3 bases and 5 bases, with 11 bases remaining between them. CDR3 sequence (DNA): TGTGCCAGCTCACCGAATGGGGTAGATAATTCACCCCTCCACTTT. Its protein is CASSPNGVDNSPLHF.

V is TRBV3-1 (or the pseudogene TRBV3-2) and J is TRBJ2-3, with unresolved D. Germline CDR1 reads LGHDT; CDR2 reads YNNKEL (reference sequence). The CDR3 has 15 residues. V was cut by 1 base and J by 3 bases, with 11 bases left in between. The CDR3 region is CASSQVGSGTDTQYF. The DNA for the CDR3 is TGTGCCAGCAGCCAAGTCGGGTCAGGAACAGATACGCAGTATTTT.

The V call is TRBV19, the J call TRBJ1-5; no definite D call. The CDR3 loop spans 14 amino acids. Deletions cut 3 bases from V and 5 bases from J, with 11 bases between. Per germline, CDR1 LNHDA and CDR2 SQIVND (reference sequence). CDR3: CASSIRELYQPQHF. The CDR3, as DNA: TGTGCCAGTAGTATCCGGGAGCTTTATCAGCCCCAGCATTTT.

This chain uses TRBV7-9 with TRBJ1-1; the D is unclear. V lost 2 bases, J lost 4 bases, and 8 bases lay in between. Looked up from germline, CDR1 is SEHNR and CDR2 is FQNEAQ (reference sequence). CDR3 length: 13 residues. CDR3 protein: CASSLSGPTEAFF. Here the CDR3 DNA reads TGTGCCAGCAGCTTATCCGGTCCCACTGAAGCTTTCTTT.

The rearrangement uses TRBV5-1 and TRBJ2-1, with D possibly being TRBD1 (6 bases). The CDR3 contains 13 residues. Germline loops: CDR1 SGHRS, CDR2 YFSETQ. V lost 0 bases and J 9 bases, leaving 10 bases between the germline ends. The CDR3 DNA follows: TGCGCCAGCAGCTTGGGGGACATCCCTGAGCAGTTCTTC. Translation: CASSLGDIPEQFF.

The gene calls are TRBV4-3 and TRBJ2-2, with D unclear. This CDR3 has 14 amino acids. Deletions cut 1 base from V and 5 bases from J, with 8 bases between. Germline V gene lookup returns CDR1 LGHNA and CDR2 YSLEER. The CDR3 sequence is CASSQGRTTGELFF. CDR3 coding DNA: TGCGCCAGCAGCCAAGGCCGTACGACCGGGGAGCTGTTTTTT.

The V gene is TRBV7-2, the J gene TRBJ2-7, with unresolved D. This CDR3 spans 14 amino acids. V lost 1 base, J lost 3 bases, and 10 bases lay in between. Germline V gene sequence: CDR1 SGHTA, CDR2 FQGNSA. CDR3 nucleotides: TGTGCCAGCAGCTTAGTTGGTAACAGCTACGAGCAGTACTTC. This sequence encodes CASSLVGNSYEQYF.

The J gene is TRBJ2-4, the V gene TRBV11-2; tentative D call: TRBD1 (5 bases). The CDR3 is 15 amino acids. The germline V and J ends were trimmed by 4 bases and 2 bases, with 12 bases remaining between them. Germline V gives CDR1 SGHAT, CDR2 FQNNGV. This CDR3 is CASSYNTGSKNIQYF. CDR3 DNA sequence: TGTGCCAGCAGCTATAACACAGGATCCAAAAACATTCAGTACTTC.